The 7 T cell receptor beta chains presented below share a single source sample, sequenced in a study of HIV-infected patients and healthy controls. TCRdb re-called the 5' RACE reads through MiXCR, storing one row per CDR3 protein. The sample yields 65,000 to 70,000 distinct CDR3 sequences, about a sixth seen once. Sequencing input: CD4+ T cells from blood. These receptors were taken from a human donor in good health.

The chain joins TRBV29-1 to TRBJ2-7; 11 bases fit TRBD1. CDR3 length equals 15 residues. CDR1 is SQVTM and CDR2 is ANQGSEA in the germline V gene. V lost 3 bases to trimming and J lost 8 bases; unmatched junction nucleotides: 12. In nucleotides, the CDR3 is TGCAGCGTTGATTGGGCGGGACAGGGGGTAAGGAAGCAGTACTTC. Its translation: CSVDWAGQGVRKQYF.

This clonotype was seen only a few times. The genes are TRBV29-1 and TRBJ1-1; 9 nucleotides agree with TRBD1. The CDR3 extends over 11 amino acids. Germline V CDR1 and CDR2: SQVTM, ANQGSEA. Trimming removed 7 bases from V and 5 bases from J; junction bases left unmatched: 2. This CDR3 is CSAGTGTEAFF. The CDR3, as DNA: TGCAGCGCCGGGACAGGGACTGAAGCTTTCTTT.

This clonotype was seen many times. The V call is TRBV12-3 or TRBV12-4, the J call TRBJ1-2; TRBD1 matches 7 bases. V gave up 6 bases and J gave up 9 bases; unmatched junction bases: 7. CDR3 length: 12 amino acids. The CDR3 DNA sequence: TGTGCCAGCAGGAAAGGGGGCGCGAGCTACACCTTC. This encodes CASRKGGASYTF.

This clonotype was observed a handful of times. The V call is TRBV2, the J call TRBJ1-5; 7 bases align to TRBD1. This CDR3 comprises 15 residues. From germline, CDR1 is SNHLY and CDR2 FYNNEI. V dropped 6 bases and J dropped 11; count of bases not matched to a gene: 16. CDR3 in DNA: TGTGCCAGCAGGCTGGACAGGCGGCGCGGATCGGCCCAGCATTTT. Its translation: CASRLDRRRGSAQHF.

This clonotype was detected a few times. This chain links TRBV29-1 with TRBJ2-5, with D perhaps matching TRBD1 or TRBD2 (5 bases each). The V and J ends lost 3 bases and 4 bases respectively, with 21 bases between them. The germline V gene has CDR1 SQVTM and CDR2 ANQGSEA. The CDR3 is 16 amino acids. The CDR3 is CSVDGHRGVGRETQYF. The DNA for the CDR3 is TGCAGCGTTGACGGACACCGAGGGGTGGGTAGAGAGACCCAGTACTTC.

The J gene is TRBJ1-1, the V gene TRBV20-1; weak D call: TRBD1 (6 bases). This CDR3 has 15 residues. V shed 2 bases and J shed 0 bases, with 13 bases lying between them. Germline V CDR1 and CDR2: DFQATT, SNEGSKA (reference sequence). CDR3 in amino acids: CSARLSDRMNTEAFF. The DNA for the CDR3 is TGCAGTGCTAGACTATCAGACAGGATGAACACTGAAGCTTTCTTT.

This clonotype was seen a few times. The V gene is TRBV28, the J gene TRBJ2-2; 7 bases match TRBD2. The V gene end was trimmed by 8 bases and the J gene end by 5 bases; junction bases not matched to a gene: 14. CDR1 is MDHEN and CDR2 is SYDVKM in the germline V gene. CDR3 size: 16 residues. Here the CDR3 reads CASSGPAGAGTGELFF. CDR3 in DNA: TGTGCCAGCTCTGGGCCGGCGGGAGCGGGGACCGGGGAGCTGTTTTTT.